The sequence of this TCR beta chain was determined in a study of blood T cells in healthy people across ages. A second roughly 6 to 12 cycle PCR used barcoded and J-beta primers. Via MiXCR, TCRdb re-called the 5' RACE reads, giving one row per CDR3 protein. The repertoire has 800,000 or so distinct CDR3 sequences, just under 25% of them found once; the top ten carry under 4.5%. Trimming shortened V by 3 bases and J by 2 bases, and 8 bases separated the two germline ends. The CDR3 is made up of 12 amino acids. Per the germline V gene, CDR1 is SQVTM and CDR2 is ANQGSEA. This clonotype was seen more than once but under ten times. Separately, the same data were catalogued under a study of T cells of mothers and their children. As that report states: A few healthy Caucasian mothers served as donors, and their six children did as well. Sample barcodes plus 2-4 random nucleotides came from the M1S primer. For each mother, over 8.5 million TCR beta CDR3 reads were obtained, and for each child, 2.5 million to 3 million.

The genes are TRBV29-1 and TRBJ2-7; D gene unclear. This receptor was identified in a boy aged 5-17 years in good health. Sequencing was done on a sample of blood. The CDR3 is CSVEDGTYEQYF. In DNA form, the CDR3 reads TGCAGCGTTGAGGACGGTACCTACGAGCAGTACTTC.